This passage covers 18 T cell receptor beta chains from one sample sequenced in a study of T cells in Graves' hyperthyroidism and ophthalmopathy. Authors of the study amplified TCR beta CDR3 regions from RNA transcripts. Using the HTBI primer set, a first-round RT-PCR was run on the TCR CDR3. TCRdb reprocessed the multiplex PCR reads with MiXCR, giving one entry per CDR3 protein. The sample has around 370,000 distinct CDR3 sequences, 15% to 20% seen once. Sequencing was carried out using blood. These receptors were obtained from a man aged 18-30 years with Graves' ophthalmopathy.

This clonotype was recorded many times. As DNA, the CDR3 is TGTGCCAGCAGCTCTGAGGGCTATGGCTACACCTTC. As protein: CASSSEGYGYTF. The chain is built from TRBV7-8 and TRBJ1-2; the D is unclear. Trimming pared 4 bases from V and 4 bases from J, leaving 7 bases between. This CDR3 has 12 amino acids. Germline CDR1 SGHVS, CDR2 FQNEAQ.

The chain recombines TRBV12-3 or TRBV12-4 with TRBJ1-2; unclear D gene. This CDR3 contains 15 residues. Deletions cut 6 bases from V and 0 bases from J, with 14 bases between. CDR3 residues: CASSSPTGANYGYTF. CDR3 bases: TGTGCCAGCAGCTCACCGACGGGAGCTAACTATGGCTACACCTTC.

The chain carries TRBV7-9 and TRBJ1-1; unclear D gene. The germline V gene encodes CDR1 SEHNR and CDR2 FQNEAQ (reference sequence). CDR3 length equals 15 residues. Trimming left V 2 bases short and J 0 bases short, with 10 bases between. The DNA for the CDR3 is TGTGCCAGCAGCTTAAATGGGGAAATGAACACTGAAGCTTTCTTT. Translation gives CASSLNGEMNTEAFF.

The table lists this clonotype with many counts. This chain connects TRBV10-2 to TRBJ2-7; 7 nucleotides align to TRBD1. The germline V gene has CDR1 WSHSY and CDR2 SAAADI. The J segment lost 7 bases and the V segment lost 7 bases, leaving 16 bases of the junction unmatched. This CDR3 is built from 15 residues. As DNA, the CDR3 is TGCGCCAGCACCCCCCCGGGACAGCCGCGCCATGAGCAGTACTTC. It is translated as CASTPPGQPRHEQYF.

This chain uses TRBV5-4 with TRBJ2-2, with D unclear. V lost 4 bases and J lost 4, with 14 bases in between. Germline values: CDR1 SGHNT, CDR2 YYREEE (reference sequence). This CDR3 comprises 15 residues. The DNA for the CDR3 is TGTGCCAGCAGCGGTTGGACCTCGGGCACCGGGGAGCTGTTTTTT. It codes for CASSGWTSGTGELFF. The complete variable domain, with remaining parts taken from reference TRBV5-4 and TRBJ2-2, reads ETGVTQSPTHLIKTRGQQVTLRCSSQSGHNTVSWYQQALGQGPQFIFQYYREEENGRGNFPPRFSGLQFPNYSSELNVNALELDDSALYLCASSGWTSGTGELFFGEGSRLTVL.

There are many counts of this clonotype. The genes are TRBV9 and TRBJ1-4, with 8 bases matching TRBD1. The J segment lost 3 bases and the V segment lost 3 bases, leaving 4 bases of the junction unmatched. Germline-derived CDR1 and CDR2 are SGDLS and YYNGEE. This CDR3 has 15 amino acids. This chain's CDR3 is CASSAQGAANEKLFF. CDR3 sequence (DNA): TGTGCCAGCAGCGCTCAGGGGGCTGCTAATGAAAAACTGTTTTTT.

This clonotype has at least ten counts. V usage is TRBV12-3 or TRBV12-4 and J usage is TRBJ1-1; D gene ambiguous. The CDR3 covers 12 residues. Trimming removed 5 bases from V and 8 bases from J, with 12 bases in between. The CDR3, as DNA: TGTGCCAGCAGTAAGGACTCCCCCGAAGCTTTCTTT. Its protein product is CASSKDSPEAFF.

This clonotype was found many times. J is TRBJ2-5 and V is TRBV4-1, with a possible D match to TRBD1 (5 bases). V lost 3 bases and J 4 bases, leaving 9 bases between the germline ends. The CDR3 runs to 13 residues. Germline V CDR1 and CDR2: MGHRA, YSYEKL. The chain's CDR3 is CASSHDSSETQYF. DNA of the CDR3: TGCGCCAGCAGCCATGACAGCTCAGAGACCCAGTACTTC.

This clonotype was detected ten times or more. This chain uses TRBV13 with TRBJ1-4; no firm D call. The CDR3 covers 14 residues. CDR1 is PRHDT, CDR2 FYEKMQ, per germline (reference sequence). Trimming left V 5 bases short and J 8 bases short, with 15 bases between. Here the CDR3 DNA reads TGTGCCAGCAGCGGGCAAAGGAGAAGGGAAAAACTGTTTTTT. Translation gives CASSGQRRREKLFF.

This chain connects TRBV6-4 to TRBJ2-1, with 9 bases that match TRBD2. CDR1 MRHNA and CDR2 SNTAGT come from the germline V gene. This CDR3 is 15 amino acids long. V lost 2 bases to trimming and J lost 3 bases; unmatched junction nucleotides: 2. CDR3 amino acids: CASSDGTSNYNEQFF. The CDR3 DNA reads as TGTGCCAGCAGTGACGGGACTAGCAACTACAATGAGCAGTTCTTC.

This clonotype has ten or more counts. The rearrangement links TRBV20-1 to TRBJ2-3; TRBD1 might be the D (5 bases). The germline V and J ends were trimmed by 0 bases and 0 bases, with 7 bases remaining between them. CDR1 is DFQATT and CDR2 is SNEGSKA in the germline V gene (reference sequence). This CDR3 is 14 amino acids long. The CDR3 nucleotides are TGCAGTGCTAGAGATGGGGCTAGCACAGATACGCAGTATTTT. This gives the protein CSARDGASTDTQYF.

This clonotype was counted at least ten times. The chain joins TRBV4-2 to TRBJ1-2; TRBD1 might be the D (5 bases). This CDR3 is 15 amino acids long. V was trimmed by 0 bases and J by 6 bases, leaving 14 bases between them. The germline CDR1 and CDR2 sequences are LGHNA and YNFKEQ. The chain's CDR3 is CASSQDSGRADGYTF. In nucleotides, the CDR3 is TGTGCCAGCAGCCAAGATTCTGGCAGGGCCGATGGCTACACCTTC.

This clonotype has ten or more counts. V is TRBV12-3 or TRBV12-4 and J is TRBJ2-5, with 11 bases identical to TRBD2. The CDR3 has 16 residues. Losses at the gene ends were 3 bases for V and 2 bases for J; bases not matched to a gene: 5. For the CDR3, the DNA is TGTGCCAGCAGTTTGGTGACTAGCGGGGCACAAGAGACCCAGTACTTC. This sequence encodes CASSLVTSGAQETQYF.

V usage is TRBV6-1 and J usage is TRBJ2-2; tentatively, D is TRBD1 (5 bases). Per germline, CDR1 MNHNS and CDR2 SASEGT. The V gene lost 6 bases and the J gene lost 1 base, with 15 bases spanning the gap. This CDR3 comprises 16 residues. The CDR3 region is CASSDLAGRNTGELFF. The CDR3 DNA follows: TGTGCCAGCAGCGACCTGGCAGGGCGGAACACCGGGGAGCTGTTTTTT.

The chain employs TRBV6-2 or TRBV6-3 and TRBJ2-3, with TRBD2 matching over 9 bases. CDR1 is MNHEY and CDR2 is SVGEGT in the germline V gene. The CDR3 loop spans 16 amino acids. Germline trimming cut 5 bases from V and 2 bases from J; bases unmatched to any gene: 8. DNA for the CDR3: TGTGCCAGCAGTGGCGAGACTAGCGGATCCACAGATACGCAGTATTTT. Translation gives CASSGETSGSTDTQYF.

This clonotype was seen a handful of times. This rearrangement joins TRBV19 to TRBJ1-3; D remains ambiguous. Trimming stripped 5 bases from V and 1 base from J, with 15 bases between. The CDR3 length is 16 residues. Germline V gives CDR1 LNHDA, CDR2 SQIVND (reference sequence). CDR3 protein: CASSVLTTTSGNTIYF. DNA of the CDR3: TGTGCCAGTAGTGTGCTGACTACAACTTCTGGAAACACCATATATTTT.

This clonotype was counted only a few times. The chain joins TRBV28 to TRBJ1-6; D unclear. Deletions cut 4 bases from V and 8 bases from J, with 12 bases between. The germline V gene has CDR1 MDHEN and CDR2 SYDVKM. The CDR3 totals 14 residues. The CDR3 DNA reads TGTGCCAGCAGTTCCGCGTACGTAGATTCACCCCTCCACTTT. The encoded protein is CASSSAYVDSPLHF.

Concerning this clonotype itself: Mismatch with germline at one junction end may stem from a read error. The chain carries TRBV5-1 and TRBJ1-1, with unresolved D. Looked up from germline, CDR1 is SGHRS and CDR2 is YFSETQ. The CDR3 covers 13 residues. DNA of the CDR3: TGCGCCAGCAGCCTCGACTCCAACACTGGAGCTTTCTTT. Protein: CASSLDSNTGAFF.